This T cell receptor (beta chain) emerged from a study of blood T cell repertoires in COVID-19. The method was immunoSEQ multiplex PCR; TCRdb's version includes in-frame clones alone and lacks a portion of them. The sample lists about 140,000 clones, approximately 80% occurring once. Enrollees, about 18 to 89 years old, lived in about two dozen US areas. Cohort 3 donors counted as recovered after two negative PCRs, clearance, or resolved symptoms. Sequences were obtained from PBMCs or T cells enriched from blood (not recorded which). The receptor was derived from a woman aged 40-49 years who had recovered from COVID-19.

In DNA, the CDR3 is TGTGCCAGTAGTACCTCTTTGAACACTGAAGCTTTCTTT. Its protein is CASSTSLNTEAFF. The rearrangement uses TRBV19 and TRBJ1-1; no firm D call. Trimming left V 4 bases short and J 0 bases short, with 6 bases between. Per the germline V gene, CDR1 is LNHDA and CDR2 is SQIVND (reference sequence). This CDR3 is built from 13 residues.